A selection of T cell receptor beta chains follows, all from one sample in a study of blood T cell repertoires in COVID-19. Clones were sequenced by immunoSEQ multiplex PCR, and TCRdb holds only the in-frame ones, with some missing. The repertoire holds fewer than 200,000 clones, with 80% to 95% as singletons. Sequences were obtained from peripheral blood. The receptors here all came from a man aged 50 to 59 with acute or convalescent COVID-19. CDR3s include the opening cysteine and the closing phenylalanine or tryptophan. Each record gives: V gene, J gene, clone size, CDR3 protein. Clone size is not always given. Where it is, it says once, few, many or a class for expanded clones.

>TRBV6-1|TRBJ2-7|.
CASREGLAGPYEQYF
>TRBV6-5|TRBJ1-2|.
CASRFSHGEYGYTF
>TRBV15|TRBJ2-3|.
CATSAGRLAGVDTQYF
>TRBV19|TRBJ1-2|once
CASSQGRRGEEGYTF
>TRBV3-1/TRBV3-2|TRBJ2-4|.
CASSQGLQGKNIQYF
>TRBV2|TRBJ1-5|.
CASSASENQPQHF
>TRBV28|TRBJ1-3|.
CASKNLPGQRDFDSGNTIYF
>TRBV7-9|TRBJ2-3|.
CASSPAQGARTDTQYF
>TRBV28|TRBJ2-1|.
CASSYALAGGRDEQFF
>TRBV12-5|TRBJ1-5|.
CASGPRQDSNQPQHF
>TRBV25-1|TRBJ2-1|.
CASSDGGRDEQFF
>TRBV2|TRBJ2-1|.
CASRKASGRSSDEQFF
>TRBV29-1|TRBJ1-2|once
CSVESIDRIYGYTF
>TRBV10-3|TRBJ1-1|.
CAISEMVGTEAFF
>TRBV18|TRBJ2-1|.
CASSPGFYGNEQFF
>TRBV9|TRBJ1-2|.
CASSGRVINYGYTF
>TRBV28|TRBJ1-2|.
CASSFHSTAAKYGYTF
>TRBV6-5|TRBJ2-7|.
CASSFAGTGSGEQYF
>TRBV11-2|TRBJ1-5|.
CASSSDRYQPQHF
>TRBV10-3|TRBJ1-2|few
CAISEGGLYGYTF
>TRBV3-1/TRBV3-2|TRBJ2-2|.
CASSQDQTGTRAGELFF
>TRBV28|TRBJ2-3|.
CASSQEDTQYF